Included here is one T cell receptor beta chain sequence, with context. Its antigen is currently unknown. The data belong to a study of cytomegalovirus exposure and HLA in healthy donors. General study results and limits: Owing to their indistinguishability, certain V segments, notably TRBV6-2 and TRBV6-3, were excluded. Other equally common chains were less clonally expanded than HLA-associated TCR beta chains, a later analysis showed.

This PCR relied on a set of 60 Vbeta primers and 13 Jbeta primers. Repertoires were generated with immunoSEQ multiplex PCR, while TCRdb's copy carries only in-frame clones and drops some. The repertoire includes about 150,000 clones, about 80% of them detected once, and about 13% sits in the top ten. The germline CDR1 and CDR2 sequences are MGHRA and YSYEKL. Between the trimmed V and J ends, which lost 2 bases and 2 bases, there was a span of 7 bases. CDR3 size: 13 residues. The gene calls are TRBV4-1 and TRBJ2-7; D ambiguous. This clonotype originated in a man aged 40-55 years in good health and CMV-seropositive. Sequencing was carried out using PBMCs. The DNA of the CDR3 is TGCGCCAGCAGCCAAAGGCTAGCCTACGAGCAGTACTTC. Translated, it gives CASSQRLAYEQYF.